The clone carrying this TCR beta chain occurred a few times. Its target is unknown. Expressed TCRB transcripts got sequenced, as all isolated RNA was reverse transcribed. Profiling relied on immunoSEQ multiplex PCR, and the TCRdb table lists in-frame clones only, not all of them. Of about 47,000 clones listed, approximately 43% are singletons. The data were obtained in a study of beta chain features in type 1 diabetes. As for the study in general: Patient and healthy donor groups were alike in age, gender and cell yields. The study, taken as a whole, reports: Moderately but significantly shorter TCRB CDR3s were found in Type 1 diabetes patients in all four CD4+ subsets. PCR might favor shorter templates, but any such skew would affect patients and controls equally. HLA effects on TCRB rearrangement stayed unresolved here. Sequencing of cDNA might inflate the share of cells that strongly express TCR.

Sequencing was done on a sample of stem cell memory CD4+ T cells from blood. This receptor was taken from a man aged 25 to 40 with type 1 diabetes.

CDR3 amino acids: CASSPGLEPYEQYF. The CDR3 nucleotides read TGTGCCAGCAGCCCGGGACTAGAACCCTACGAGCAGTACTTC. The chain is built from TRBV7-9 and TRBJ2-7; 8 bases are shared with TRBD2. After removal of 5 bases from V and 2 bases from J, the junction contained 5 bases not matched to a gene. CDR3 length: 14 residues. Germline lookup yields CDR1 SEHNR and CDR2 FQNEAQ (reference sequence).